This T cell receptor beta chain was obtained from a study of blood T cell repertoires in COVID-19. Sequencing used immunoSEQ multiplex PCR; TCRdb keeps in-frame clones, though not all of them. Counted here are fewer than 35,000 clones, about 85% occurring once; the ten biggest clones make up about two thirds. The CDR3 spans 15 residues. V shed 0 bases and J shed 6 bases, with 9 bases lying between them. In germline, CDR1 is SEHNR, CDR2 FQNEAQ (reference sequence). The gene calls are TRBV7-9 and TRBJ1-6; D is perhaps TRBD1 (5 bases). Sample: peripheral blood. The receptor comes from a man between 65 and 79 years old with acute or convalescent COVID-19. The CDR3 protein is CASSLAGLPNSPLHF. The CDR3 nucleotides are TGTGCCAGCAGCTTAGCGGGACTTCCTAATTCACCCCTCCACTTT.